These 23 T cell receptor beta chains share one sample of origin, sequenced in a study of OX40 agonist ivuxolimab in advanced cancers. Some clones are missing from TCRdb's copy, which holds only in-frame ones; the method was immunoSEQ multiplex PCR. The repertoire has about 64,000 clones, around 84% of them found once; the top ten carry 3%. This specimen was CD4+ or CD8+ T cells sorted from blood, taken in a trial of the OX40 agonist ivuxolimab. All receptors come from an adult with an advanced solid tumor such as melanoma, head and neck, liver or kidney cancer.

The chain couples TRBV5-6 to TRBJ2-3; no reliable D call. Germline CDR1 SGHDT, CDR2 YYEEEE. This CDR3 region has 15 residues. V was shortened by 1 base and J by 1 base, with 10 bases between the two germline ends. The CDR3 spells CASSLLGRGTDTQYF. The CDR3 DNA reads as TGTGCCAGCAGCTTGTTAGGACGGGGCACAGATACGCAGTATTTT.

This clone was found once. The chain joins TRBV7-6 to TRBJ1-3; D remains ambiguous. This CDR3 has 11 residues. Trimming removed 8 bases at V and 2 bases at J, with 4 bases between. Looked up from germline, CDR1 is SGHVS and CDR2 is FNYEAQ. The CDR3 DNA reads as TGTGCCAGCTCGGCTGGAAACACCATATATTTT. Protein sequence: CASSAGNTIYF. The full variable domain, its missing parts supplied by reference TRBV7-6 and TRBJ1-3, is GAGVSQSPRYKVTKRGQDVALRCDPISGHVSLYWYRQALGQGPEFLTYFNYEAQQDKSGLPNDRFSAERPEGSISTLTIQRTEQRDSAMYRCASSAGNTIYFGEGSWLTVV.

This clone has only one observation. This chain connects TRBV27 to TRBJ2-1, with D hard to call. CDR3 size: 11 residues. Germline CDR1 and CDR2: MNHEY and SMNVEV (reference sequence). V lost 5 bases to trimming and J lost 12 bases, with 11 bases between them. The CDR3 loop is CASSDLRMQFF. CDR3 sequence (DNA): TGTGCCAGCAGTGATCTGAGAATGCAGTTCTTC.

V and J are TRBV23-1 and TRBJ2-5, with TRBD2 matching 9 bases. TRBV23-1 belongs to the ORF category, with a function that is uncertain. The CDR3 has 15 residues. The V segment lost 7 bases and the J segment 5 bases; nucleotides outside the gene matches: 11. The CDR3 protein is CASNVGSGRRETQYF. CDR3 nucleotides: TGCGCCAGCAACGTTGGTAGCGGGAGAAGGGAGACCCAGTACTTC.

The J gene is TRBJ2-7, the V gene TRBV5-1, with 10 bases that match TRBD2. V dropped 4 bases and J dropped 1; count of bases not matched to a gene: 8. This CDR3 has 16 amino acids. Germline CDR1 and CDR2: SGHRS and YFSETQ. The CDR3, as DNA: TGCGCCAGCAGCCTATTCGGACTAGCGGTATCCTACGAGCAGTACTTC. Its protein product is CASSLFGLAVSYEQYF.

This clone was counted only a few times. The gene calls are TRBV10-1 and TRBJ1-5; no clear D gene. This CDR3 has 10 amino acids. V dropped 6 bases and J dropped 5 bases, with 2 bases sitting between them. CDR1 WNHNN and CDR2 SYGVQD come from the germline V gene (reference sequence). CDR3 sequence (DNA): TGCGCCAGCAGATATCAGCCCCAGCATTTT. It translates to CASRYQPQHF.

A remark on this clone: This CDR3 is also generated by other DNA sequences in the sample. This rearrangement joins TRBV6-5 to TRBJ1-1; D uncertain. Trimming left V 3 bases short and J 1 base short, with 6 bases between. This CDR3 contains 13 residues. Germline V gene sequence: CDR1 MNHEY, CDR2 SVGAGI. CDR3 region: CASSYYENTEAFF. The CDR3 coding sequence is TGTGCCAGCAGTTATTACGAGAACACTGAAGCTTTCTTT.

This clone has only a few counts. The gene calls are TRBV5-5 and TRBJ2-7, with D hard to call. Germline loops: CDR1 SGHKS, CDR2 YYEKEE (reference sequence). V gave up 2 bases and J gave up 6 bases, with 15 bases separating them. The CDR3 is 14 amino acids. CDR3 bases: TGTGCCAGCAGCTTCGGGCCGCGGAAAGTCGAGCAGTACTTC. Residues: CASSFGPRKVEQYF.

The chain recombines TRBV6-5 with TRBJ1-1; the D is unclear. Germline V gene lookup returns CDR1 MNHEY and CDR2 SVGAGI. The V end lost 4 bases, the J end lost 0 bases, and 6 bases lay between the germline ends. The CDR3 extends over 13 amino acids. CDR3 sequence (DNA): TGTGCCAGCAGTTTATCCCTGAACACTGAAGCTTTCTTT. This translates into CASSLSLNTEAFF.

CDR3 sequence: CASSFEANQPQHF. The DNA of the CDR3 is TGTGCCAGCAGCTTCGAGGCTAATCAGCCCCAGCATTTT. This rearrangement joins TRBV5-8 to TRBJ1-5, with D hard to call. This CDR3 is 13 amino acids long. The V end was cut by 2 bases, the J end by 4 bases, with 7 bases between. Germline CDR1 is SGHTS and CDR2 is YDEGEE. The complete variable domain, with remaining parts taken from reference TRBV5-8 and TRBJ1-5, reads EAGVTQSPTHLIKTRGQQATLRCSPISGHTSVYWYQQALGLGLQFLLWYDEGEERNRGNFPPRFSGRQFPNYSSELNVNALELEDSALYLCASSFEANQPQHFGDGTRLSIL.

V is TRBV6-6 and J is TRBJ1-2; D unresolved. Germline assignment: CDR1 MNHNY and CDR2 SVGAGI (reference sequence). V was clipped by 6 bases and J by 12 bases, with 17 bases between them. This CDR3 has 12 residues. CDR3 DNA: TGTGCCAGCAGCACAGACGAGGAGGGCAACACCTTC. It codes for CASSTDEEGNTF.

This clone was recorded a few times. The CDR3 reads CASSARQNTEAFF. DNA for the CDR3: TGTGCCAGCAGCGCCCGACAAAACACTGAAGCTTTCTTT. This chain connects TRBV2 to TRBJ1-1; no clear D. The CDR3 consists of 13 residues. V lost 6 bases and J lost 2, with 10 bases in between. Germline assignment: CDR1 SNHLY and CDR2 FYNNEI. Based on the CDR3 plus reference TRBV2 and TRBJ1-1, the full variable domain is EPEVTQTPSHQVTQMGQEVILRCVPISNHLYFYWYRQILGQKVEFLVSFYNNEISEKSEIFDDQFSVERPDGSNFTLKIRSTKLEDSAMYFCASSARQNTEAFFGQGTRLTVV.

The V call is TRBV6-5, the J call TRBJ1-5; D gene ambiguous. The V and J ends lost 5 bases and 4 bases respectively, with 9 bases between them. The CDR3 length is 13 residues. The V gene's germline CDR1 is MNHEY and CDR2 SVGAGI. The DNA of the CDR3 is TGTGCCAGCAGTAACACAAGGAATCAGCCCCAGCATTTT. As protein: CASSNTRNQPQHF.

This clone has a single count. The chain joins TRBV7-9 to TRBJ1-4; 8 positions agree with TRBD1. Unmatched junction bases numbered 4, after V lost 4 bases and J lost 0 bases. In germline, CDR1 is SEHNR, CDR2 FQNEAQ (reference sequence). The CDR3 contains 16 residues. The CDR3 spells CASSSSTGATNEKLFF. The CDR3 DNA is TGTGCCAGCAGCTCGTCGACAGGGGCAACTAATGAAAAACTGTTTTTT.

The J gene is TRBJ1-2, the V gene TRBV28; D gene ambiguous. The CDR3 sequence is 15 residues long. V was cut by 5 bases and J by 4 bases, with 17 bases left in between. In germline, CDR1 is MDHEN, CDR2 SYDVKM. The DNA for the CDR3 is TGTGCCAGCAGTACCACCCAGCGGGCAATCTATGGCTACACCTTC. Protein: CASSTTQRAIYGYTF.

This sequence joins TRBV9 and TRBJ1-3; D may be TRBD1 (6 bases). CDR3 length: 14 amino acids. Germline CDR1 is SGDLS and CDR2 is YYNGEE. V lost 3 bases, J lost 2 bases, and 9 bases lay in between. CDR3 DNA sequence: TGTGCCAGCAGCGAGGACAGACCTGGAAACACCATATATTTT. Translated: CASSEDRPGNTIYF.

The chain recombines TRBV28 with TRBJ1-4; no clear D. Trimming shortened V by 7 bases and J by 7 bases, and 16 bases separated the two germline ends. CDR3 length: 14 amino acids. Germline assignment: CDR1 MDHEN and CDR2 SYDVKM. The CDR3 sequence: CASKTPEGSEKLFF. CDR3 coding DNA: TGTGCCAGCAAAACACCGGAGGGCAGTGAAAAACTGTTTTTT. The whole variable domain, filled in from reference TRBV28 and TRBJ1-4, reads DVKVTQSSRYLVKRTGEKVFLECVQDMDHENMFWYRQDPGLGLRLIYFSYDVKMKEKGDIPEGYSVSREKKERFSLILESASTNQTSMYLCASKTPEGSEKLFFGSGTQLSVL.

J is TRBJ2-2 and V is TRBV7-3, with D perhaps TRBD2 (6 bases). Germline CDR1 SGHTA, CDR2 FQGTGA. The CDR3 consists of 15 residues. Trimming stripped 5 bases from V and 4 bases from J, with 14 bases between. The CDR3 DNA sequence: TGTGCCAGCAGCCCTTCCTACGGGAGCACCGGGGAGCTGTTTTTT. Translating it yields CASSPSYGSTGELFF. The variable domain in full, completed from reference TRBV7-3 and TRBJ2-2, reads GAGVSQTPSNKVTEKGKYVELRCDPISGHTALYWYRQSLGQGPEFLIYFQGTGAADDSGLPNDRFFAVRPEGSVSTLKIQRTERGDSAVYLCASSPSYGSTGELFFGEGSRLTVL.

The chain carries TRBV2 and TRBJ2-2; 12 bases match TRBD1. The length of the CDR3 is 15 residues. With V trimmed by 7 bases and J by 5 bases, 5 bases remained unmatched. Per the germline V gene, CDR1 is SNHLY and CDR2 is FYNNEI. The CDR3 spells CASIRGQGATGELFF. Written as DNA, the CDR3 is TGTGCCAGCATTAGGGGACAGGGGGCTACCGGGGAGCTGTTTTTT.

The rearrangement links TRBV11-1 to TRBJ2-7, with 10 bases fitting TRBD2. In germline, CDR1 is SGHAT, CDR2 FQDESV (reference sequence). Germline trimming cut 2 bases from V and 5 bases from J; bases unmatched to any gene: 3. The CDR3 loop spans 14 amino acids. CDR3 sequence reads: CASSLLSGRDEQYF. DNA of the CDR3: TGTGCCAGCAGCTTACTGAGCGGGAGGGACGAGCAGTACTTC.

The V gene is TRBV19, the J gene TRBJ1-2; tentatively, D is TRBD1 (5 bases). Germline V gene sequence: CDR1 LNHDA, CDR2 SQIVND (reference sequence). V was pared by 8 bases and J by 1 base, with 14 bases between. CDR3 length: 14 amino acids. CDR3 DNA: TGTGCCAGTTCGCCGGGACTTAATAACTATGGCTACACCTTC. Protein product: CASSPGLNNYGYTF.

This chain connects TRBV14 to TRBJ2-5, with a weak D call TRBD1 (5 bases). The germline V gene encodes CDR1 SGHDN and CDR2 FVKESK. The CDR3 is 15 amino acids. Trimming shortened V by 7 bases and J by 1 base, and 16 bases separated the two germline ends. DNA for the CDR3: TGTGCCAGCAAGCTACCGACAGCTTCCCAAGAGACCCAGTACTTC. Encoded protein: CASKLPTASQETQYF.

V gene TRBV5-6 combines with J gene TRBJ2-5; TRBD1 agrees at 8 bases. CDR1 and CDR2 from the germline V gene are SGHDT and YYEEEE. The ends lost 1 base at V and 5 bases at J; junction bases unmatched: 4. The CDR3 contains 14 residues. The CDR3 region is CASSLSGGAETQYF. Written as DNA, the CDR3 is TGTGCCAGCAGCTTGTCAGGGGGCGCGGAGACCCAGTACTTC.